The clone carrying this T cell receptor beta chain appeared a single time. This specimen belongs to a study of blood T cell repertoires in COVID-19. At the level of the study: Samples came from the United States, Italy and Spain, spanning acute and convalescent COVID-19. In each case, the material was cDNA or gDNA derived from T cells, B-cell-depleted T cells, or PBMCs.

The CDR3 runs 15 residues. Germline-derived CDR1 and CDR2 are MDHEN and SYDVKM. The J segment lost 4 bases and the V segment lost 5 bases, leaving 7 bases of the junction unmatched. Original analysis: From reference gene primer amplification, estimates of nucleated cell counts were derived. Assay: immunoSEQ multiplex PCR; the TCRdb copy retains only in-frame clones and omits some. The V and J calls and the clone size are those of that table, but D and trimming were determined from the DNA. The sample yields 45,000 to 60,000 clones, about 86% seen once. What was sequenced was peripheral blood. The chain has TRBV28 and TRBJ1-5; 8 bases are shared with TRBD1. This sequence was found in a man in his sixties or seventies with active COVID-19. CDR3 sequence: CASSILQGGNQPQHF. CDR3 bases: TGTGCCAGCAGTATCCTACAGGGGGGGAATCAGCCCCAGCATTTT.